These T cell receptor beta chains were read from a single sample in a study of shared clonotypes between healthy human individuals. Here immunoSEQ multiplex PCR was the method, and the copy in TCRdb shows in-frame clones only, minus some. The repertoire holds about 460,000 clones, 77% seen once, with 12% in the top ten. The sample comprised PBMCs. These receptors all come from a woman aged 40 to 49 in good health. Some clones in this sample may be carry-over from other donors' samples. The CDR3 runs from the conserved cysteine through the conserved F or W. Each record gives: CDR3 DNA, CDR3 protein, CDR3 length, clone size, D gene, V gene, J gene. D genes are given only for firm matches. The listing skips clone size in some rows; elsewhere it reads once, few, many or a size class.

cdr3_nt: TGCGCCAGCAGCTTGGATCGGGGGAACACTGAAGCTTTCTTT
cdr3_aa: CASSLDRGNTEAFF
cdr3_length: 14
clone_size: -
d_call: -
v_call: TRBV5-1
j_call: TRBJ1-1

cdr3_nt: TGTGCCAGCAGCCAAGTCCCCACTCCGAACACTGAAGCTTTCTTT
cdr3_aa: CASSQVPTPNTEAFF
cdr3_length: 15
clone_size: once
d_call: -
v_call: TRBV7-9
j_call: TRBJ1-1

cdr3_nt: TGCGCCAGCAGCTCGCGGGACACCGCTTACTCCTACGAGCAGTACTTC
cdr3_aa: CASSSRDTAYSYEQYF
cdr3_length: 16
clone_size: -
d_call: -
v_call: TRBV5-1
j_call: TRBJ2-7

cdr3_nt: TGTGCCAGCAGGGGGAGCGGGAGATCCTACAATGAGCAGTTCTTC
cdr3_aa: CASRGSGRSYNEQFF
cdr3_length: 15
clone_size: -
d_call: TRBD2
v_call: TRBV2
j_call: TRBJ2-1

cdr3_nt: TGTGCCAGCAGTTTGGTTGGGCTGGGTACAGATACGCAGTATTTT
cdr3_aa: CASSLVGLGTDTQYF
cdr3_length: 15
clone_size: -
d_call: -
v_call: TRBV28
j_call: TRBJ2-3

cdr3_nt: TGTGCCAGCAGTTTGGGCAGGGTGTATGAAAAACTGTTTTTT
cdr3_aa: CASSLGRVYEKLFF
cdr3_length: 14
clone_size: many
d_call: -
v_call: TRBV28
j_call: TRBJ1-4

cdr3_nt: TGTGCCAGCGCCAGGGTTTCCCACGAGCAGTACTTC
cdr3_aa: CASARVSHEQYF
cdr3_length: 12
clone_size: -
d_call: -
v_call: TRBV6-5
j_call: TRBJ2-7

cdr3_nt: TGCGCCAGCAGCTTGGTAGAGGGGGCCTATGAGCAGTTCTTC
cdr3_aa: CASSLVEGAYEQFF
cdr3_length: 14
clone_size: -
d_call: TRBD1
v_call: TRBV5-1
j_call: TRBJ2-1

cdr3_nt: TGTGCCAGCAGTAAACGGACAGGCGGCGGGGGTGAGCAGTACTTC
cdr3_aa: CASSKRTGGGGEQYF
cdr3_length: 15
clone_size: -
d_call: -
v_call: TRBV2
j_call: TRBJ2-7

cdr3_nt: TGTGCCAGCAGTGAATCTAGCGGGAGCACGGACGAGCAGTTCTTC
cdr3_aa: CASSESSGSTDEQFF
cdr3_length: 15
clone_size: many
d_call: TRBD2
v_call: TRBV6-4
j_call: TRBJ2-1

cdr3_nt: TGTGCCAGCAGTACCGGGACAGGGGGCGTAATAGACATTCAGTACTTC
cdr3_aa: CASSTGTGGVIDIQYF
cdr3_length: 16
clone_size: -
d_call: TRBD1
v_call: TRBV5-4
j_call: TRBJ2-4